This TCR beta chain stems from a study of blood T cell repertoires in COVID-19. Study overall: Some COVID-19 samples were acute and others convalescent; all came from the United States, Italy and Spain. From T cells, B-cell-depleted T cells, or PBMCs came the material, which was cDNA or gDNA.

In this sample, this clone turned up many times. The CDR3 sequence is 16 residues long. Trimming removed 5 bases at V and 4 bases at J, with 18 bases between. Germline V lookup: CDR1 LNHDA, CDR2 SQIVND (reference sequence). The authors' processing: Using reference gene primer amplification, nucleated cell counts were estimated. Profiled with immunoSEQ multiplex PCR; TCRdb holds only in-frame clones, not every one. V, J and clone size derive from that table, while D and trimming were established from the DNA sequence. The data contain 110,000 to 150,000 clones, over 75% of them singletons. Sequencing input: peripheral blood. The rearrangement links TRBV19 to TRBJ2-1; weak D call: TRBD1 (6 bases). This sequence was found in a human donor in a cohort sampled during active COVID-19. CDR3 in amino acids: CASSPPGQGRYNEQFF. CDR3 bases: TGTGCCAGTAGTCCCCCGGGGCAGGGGCGATACAATGAGCAGTTCTTC.